Below are 3 T cell receptor beta chains sequenced from a single sample in a study of cytomegalovirus exposure and HLA in healthy donors. Assay: immunoSEQ multiplex PCR; the TCRdb copy retains only in-frame clones and omits some. The sample records 76,000 or so clones, approximately 93% being singletons. The sequencing sample was made of PBMCs. Source of these receptors: a woman younger than 35 in good health and CMV-seronegative.

This clone was observed a few times. CDR3 sequence: CASTTSGVNEQFF. The CDR3 nucleotides are TGTGCCAGCACTACTAGCGGGGTGAATGAGCAGTTCTTC. The gene calls are TRBV2 and TRBJ2-1; 10 bases fit TRBD2. The CDR3 length is 13 residues. Trimming at V came to 7 bases and at J to 7 bases, leaving 4 bases not matched to a gene. Germline lookup yields CDR1 SNHLY and CDR2 FYNNEI. The full variable domain, rest sourced from reference TRBV2 and TRBJ2-1, is EPEVTQTPSHQVTQMGQEVILRCVPISNHLYFYWYRQILGQKVEFLVSFYNNEISEKSEIFDDQFSVERPDGSNFTLKIRSTKLEDSAMYFCASTTSGVNEQFFGPGTRLTVL.

The V call is TRBV6-5, the J call TRBJ2-7, with D possibly TRBD1 on 6 matching bases. V was trimmed by 5 bases and J by 0 bases, leaving 14 bases between them. The V gene's germline CDR1 is MNHEY and CDR2 SVGAGI. CDR3 length equals 15 residues. The CDR3: CASSLGQTVSYEQYF. The CDR3 nucleotides read TGTGCCAGCAGTCTAGGACAGACTGTCTCCTACGAGCAGTACTTC.

The gene calls are TRBV6-1 and TRBJ1-3; TRBD1 is a possible D gene (5 bases). V gave up 6 bases and J gave up 0 bases, with 12 bases separating them. The CDR3 runs 15 residues. CDR1 is MNHNS, CDR2 SASEGT, per germline. In DNA form, the CDR3 reads TGTGCCAGCAGCCGTGGACAAGACTCTGGAAACACCATATATTTT. Its translation: CASSRGQDSGNTIYF.